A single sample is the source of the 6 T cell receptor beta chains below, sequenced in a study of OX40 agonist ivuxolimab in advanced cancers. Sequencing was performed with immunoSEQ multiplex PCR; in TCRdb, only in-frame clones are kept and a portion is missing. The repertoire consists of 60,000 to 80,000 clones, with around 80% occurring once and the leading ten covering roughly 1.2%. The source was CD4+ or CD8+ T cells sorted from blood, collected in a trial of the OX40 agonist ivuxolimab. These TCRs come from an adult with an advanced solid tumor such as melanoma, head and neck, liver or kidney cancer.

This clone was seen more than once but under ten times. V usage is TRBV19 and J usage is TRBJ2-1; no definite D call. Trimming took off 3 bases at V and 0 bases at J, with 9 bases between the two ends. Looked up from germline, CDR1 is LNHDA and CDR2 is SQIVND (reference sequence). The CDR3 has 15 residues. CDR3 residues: CASSIIRSSYNEQFF. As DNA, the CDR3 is TGTGCCAGTAGTATTATCCGGAGCTCCTACAATGAGCAGTTCTTC.

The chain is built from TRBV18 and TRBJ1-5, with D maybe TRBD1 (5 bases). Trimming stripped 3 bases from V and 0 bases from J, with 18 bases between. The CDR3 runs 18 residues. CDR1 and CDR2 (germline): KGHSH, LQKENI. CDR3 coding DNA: TGTGCCAGCTCACCCCCGGGACGGGGTGCATTTAGCAATCAGCCCCAGCATTTT. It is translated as CASSPPGRGAFSNQPQHF.

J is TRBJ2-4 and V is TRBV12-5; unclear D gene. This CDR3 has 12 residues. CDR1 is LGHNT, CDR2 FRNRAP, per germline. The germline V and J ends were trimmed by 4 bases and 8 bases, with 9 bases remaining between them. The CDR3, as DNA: TGTGCTAGTGGTTCCTCGATTGACATTCAGTACTTC. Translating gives CASGSSIDIQYF.

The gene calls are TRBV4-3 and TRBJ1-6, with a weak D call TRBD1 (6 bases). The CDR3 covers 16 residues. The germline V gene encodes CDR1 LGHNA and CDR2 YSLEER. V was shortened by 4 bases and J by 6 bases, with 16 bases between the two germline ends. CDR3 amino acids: CASSPSWGRGNSPLHF. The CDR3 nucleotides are TGCGCCAGCAGCCCCTCATGGGGCAGGGGTAATTCACCCCTCCACTTT.

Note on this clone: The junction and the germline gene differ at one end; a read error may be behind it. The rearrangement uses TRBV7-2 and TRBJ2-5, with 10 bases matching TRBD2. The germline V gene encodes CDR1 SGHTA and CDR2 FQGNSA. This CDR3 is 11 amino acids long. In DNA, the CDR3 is TGTGCCAGCAGCTCCGGGACTAGCGCCGACTTC. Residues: CASSSGTSADF.

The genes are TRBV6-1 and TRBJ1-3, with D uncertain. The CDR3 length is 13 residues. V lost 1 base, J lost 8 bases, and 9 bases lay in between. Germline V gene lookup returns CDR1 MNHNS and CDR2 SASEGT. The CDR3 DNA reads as TGTGCCAGCAGTGAAGTATTGGGGTACACCATATATTTT. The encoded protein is CASSEVLGYTIYF.